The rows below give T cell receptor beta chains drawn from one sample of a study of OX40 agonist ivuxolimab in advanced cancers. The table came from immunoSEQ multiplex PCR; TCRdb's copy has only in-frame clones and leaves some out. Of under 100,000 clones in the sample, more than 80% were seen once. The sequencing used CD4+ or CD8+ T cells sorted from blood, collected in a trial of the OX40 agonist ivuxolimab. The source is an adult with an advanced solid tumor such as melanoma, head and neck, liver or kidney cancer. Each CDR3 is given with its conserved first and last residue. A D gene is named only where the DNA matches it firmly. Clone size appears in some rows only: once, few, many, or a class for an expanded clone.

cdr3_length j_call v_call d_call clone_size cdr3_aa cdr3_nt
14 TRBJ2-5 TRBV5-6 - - CASSHGLATETQYF TGTGCCAGCAGTCATGGGCTAGCGACGGAGACCCAGTACTTC
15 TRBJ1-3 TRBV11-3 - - CASSFRFGSGNTIYF TGTGCCAGCAGCTTTCGGTTCGGCTCTGGAAACACCATATATTTT
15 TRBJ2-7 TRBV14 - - CASSQDGRTGYEQYF TGTGCCAGCAGCCAAGATGGGAGGACAGGCTACGAGCAGTACTTC
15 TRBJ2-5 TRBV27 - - CASRLQQGRQETQYF TGTGCCAGCAGACTCCAACAGGGGAGGCAAGAGACCCAGTACTTC
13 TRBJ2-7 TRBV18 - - CASSPGAGYEQYF TGTGCCAGCTCACCCGGGGCTGGTTACGAGCAGTACTTC
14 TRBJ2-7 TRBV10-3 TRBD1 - CAIRVLQGDGEQYF TGTGCCATCAGGGTTTTGCAGGGGGATGGAGAGCAGTACTTC
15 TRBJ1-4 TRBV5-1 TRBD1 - CASSLDRGVEEKLFF TGCGCCAGCAGCTTAGACAGGGGAGTGGAGGAAAAACTGTTTTTT
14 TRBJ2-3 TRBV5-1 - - CASSDTGGDDTQYF TGCGCCAGCAGCGACACAGGGGGGGACGATACGCAGTATTTT
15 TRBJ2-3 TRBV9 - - CASRPRDGRTDTQYF TGTGCCAGCAGGCCCCGGGACGGGCGCACAGATACGCAGTATTTT
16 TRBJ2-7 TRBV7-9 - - CASSLAGAWGSYEQYF TGTGCCAGCAGCTTAGCGGGGGCGTGGGGGTCCTACGAGCAGTACTTC
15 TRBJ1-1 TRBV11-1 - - CASSSPVGRDTEAFF TGTGCCAGCAGCTCCCCGGTAGGGCGGGACACTGAAGCTTTCTTT
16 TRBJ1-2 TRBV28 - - CASSLGGGTPFYGYTF TGTGCCAGCAGTTTAGGGGGCGGGACACCATTCTATGGCTACACCTTC
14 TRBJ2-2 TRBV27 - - CASSLHQNTGELFF TGTGCCAGCAGTTTACACCAGAACACCGGGGAGCTGTTTTTT
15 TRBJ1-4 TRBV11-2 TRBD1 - CASSFGRQGWEKLFF TGTGCCAGCAGCTTTGGAAGACAGGGCTGGGAAAAACTGTTTTTT
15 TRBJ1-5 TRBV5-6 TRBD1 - CASSSTGGGNQPQHF TGTGCCAGCAGCTCGACAGGGGGAGGCAATCAGCCCCAGCATTTT
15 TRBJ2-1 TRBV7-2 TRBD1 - CASSSDRGHYNEQFF TGTGCCAGCAGCTCGGACAGGGGGCACTACAATGAGCAGTTCTTC
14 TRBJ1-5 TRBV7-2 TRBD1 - CASSMGQPNQPQHF TGTGCCAGCAGCATGGGACAGCCCAATCAGCCCCAGCATTTT
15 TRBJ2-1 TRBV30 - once CAWSRSRGQYNEQFF TGTGCCTGGAGTCGAAGCAGGGGCCAGTACAATGAGCAGTTCTTC
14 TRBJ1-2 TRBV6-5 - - CASSYSGGRDGYTF TGTGCCAGCAGTTACTCGGGGGGAAGAGATGGCTACACCTTC
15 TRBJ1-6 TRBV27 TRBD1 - CASSLYAGGSSPLHF TGTGCCAGCAGTTTATACGCAGGGGGTAGTTCACCCCTCCACTTT
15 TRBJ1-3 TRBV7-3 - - CASSLNGAEGDTIYF TGTGCCAGCAGCTTAAACGGGGCGGAAGGGGACACCATATATTTT
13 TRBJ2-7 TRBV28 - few CASSPGAFDEQYF TGTGCCAGCAGTCCAGGTGCCTTCGACGAGCAGTACTTC
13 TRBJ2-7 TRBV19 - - CASINDITYEQYF TGTGCCAGTATTAATGACATCACCTACGAGCAGTACTTC
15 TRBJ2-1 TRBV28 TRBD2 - CASSVTGTSSNEQFF TGTGCCAGCAGTGTTACCGGGACTAGCTCCAATGAGCAGTTCTTC
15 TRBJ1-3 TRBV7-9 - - CASSLGPGAGNTIYF TGTGCCAGCAGCTTAGGGCCAGGGGCTGGAAACACCATATATTTT
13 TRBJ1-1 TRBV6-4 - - CASSEEISTEAFF TGTGCCAGCAGTGAAGAGATCAGCACTGAAGCTTTCTTT
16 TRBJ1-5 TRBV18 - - CASSPPPGTGNQPQHF TGTGCCAGCTCACCCCCTCCGGGGACGGGCAATCAGCCCCAGCATTTT
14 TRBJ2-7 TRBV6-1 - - CASRATRGTYEQYF TGTGCCAGCAGGGCAACCCGGGGGACCTACGAGCAGTACTTC
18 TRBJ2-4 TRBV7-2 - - CASSFLGGRQLAKNIQYF TGTGCCAGCAGCTTTTTAGGTGGGAGACAACTAGCCAAAAACATTCAGTACTTC
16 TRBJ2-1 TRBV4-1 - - CASSQWNGRGSGEQFF TGCGCCAGCAGCCAATGGAATGGTAGGGGCAGTGGTGAGCAGTTCTTC
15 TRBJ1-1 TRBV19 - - CASRPKGEVGTEAFF TGTGCCAGTAGACCAAAAGGGGAAGTTGGCACTGAAGCTTTCTTT
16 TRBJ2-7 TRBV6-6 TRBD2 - CASSYSMRGISYEQYF TGTGCCAGCAGTTACTCGATGCGGGGGATCTCCTACGAGCAGTACTTC
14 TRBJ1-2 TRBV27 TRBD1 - CASSSRGQGSGYTF TGTGCCAGCAGTTCCCGGGGACAGGGAAGCGGCTACACCTTC
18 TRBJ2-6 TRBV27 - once CASSLWYCLSSGANVLTF TGTGCCAGCAGTTTATGGTACTGCCTGAGCTCTGGGGCCAACGTCCTGACTTTC
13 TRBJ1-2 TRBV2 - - CASSSQGRYGYTF TGTGCCAGCAGTTCTCAGGGGCGGTATGGCTACACCTTC
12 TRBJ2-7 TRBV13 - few CASSWGSYEQYF TGTGCCAGCAGCTGGGGCTCCTACGAGCAGTACTTC
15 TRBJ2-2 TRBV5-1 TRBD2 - CASSLDLADTGELFF TGCGCCAGCAGCTTGGATCTAGCGGACACCGGGGAGCTGTTTTTT
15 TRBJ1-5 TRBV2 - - CASSGSEGGFQPQHF TGTGCCAGCAGTGGATCAGAGGGGGGATTTCAGCCCCAGCATTTT
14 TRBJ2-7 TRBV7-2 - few CASSSPQAGYEQYF TGTGCCAGCAGCTCCCCACAAGCGGGCTACGAGCAGTACTTC
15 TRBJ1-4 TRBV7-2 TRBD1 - CASKGAGVTNEKLFF TGTGCCAGCAAGGGGGCGGGCGTAACTAATGAAAAACTGTTTTTT
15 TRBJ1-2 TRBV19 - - CASRVADTVSYGYTF TGTGCCAGTAGGGTGGCCGATACAGTCTCTTATGGCTACACCTTC
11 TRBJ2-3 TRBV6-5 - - CASSSIHTQYF TGTGCCAGCAGTTCGATTCATACGCAGTATTTT
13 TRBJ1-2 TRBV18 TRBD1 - CASSLGTGYGYTF TGTGCCAGCTCACTAGGGACAGGCTATGGCTACACCTTC
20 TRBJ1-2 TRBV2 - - CASSPPFRIHGPTRGYGYTF TGTGCCAGCAGTCCCCCTTTTAGGATACACGGACCAACGAGAGGCTATGGCTACACCTTC
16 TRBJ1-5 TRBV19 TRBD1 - CASSIVRTGVGQPQHF TGTGCCAGTAGTATCGTAAGGACAGGGGTCGGTCAGCCCCAGCATTTT